This paragraph reports one T cell receptor (beta chain). What it binds is unknown. This sample is drawn from a study of T cell repertoires in cytomegalovirus infection. Study in general: Use of recently identified HLA-C-restricted and well-studied HLA-B-restricted CMV epitopes was part of the study. Both a matching HLA type and CMV infection were indicated by public TCR beta signatures. Study results and limitations: Ex vivo, HLA-C-restricted CMV-specific TCR beta clonotypes prevailed over the rest of the response. Of the TCR beta families, the public ones yielded a cumulative frequency that identified carriers of CMV plus the relevant HLA.

TCRdb re-analysed the reads in MiXCR, keeping a single row per CDR3 protein. The data show tens of thousands of distinct CDR3 sequences, roughly 44% seen once. The sequences come from CD8+ T cells from cultured PBMCs, collected from culture after CMV antigen stimulation. The receptor was isolated from a human donor in good health (CMV status not recorded). Some clones in this sample may be carry-over from other donors' samples.

In nucleotides, the CDR3 is TGTGCCAGCAGTGAAGCTTGGGGGGGTGGCCGTTACGAGCAGTACTTC. Translation: CASSEAWGGGRYEQYF. V usage is TRBV6-1 and J usage is TRBJ2-7; 7 bases agree with TRBD2. CDR1 is MNHNS, CDR2 SASEGT, per germline. The CDR3 has 16 residues. V was clipped by 0 bases and J by 4 bases; unmatched bases: 9.